This TCR beta chain was sequenced during a study of human T cells and chemical hapten exposure. Study information: Donors were sensitized with 2% DPC on the upper inner arm. Weekly administration of diphenylcyclopropenone to the scalp of patients continued throughout the roughly 25-week study.

Time point described: patch test 2, 6 weeks after DPC sensitization. The treatment was: therapeutic diphenylcyclopropenone sensitization with weekly scalp DPC. One entry per CDR3 protein, called by TCRdb with MiXCR from the RACE reads. Seen here are about 350,000 distinct CDR3 sequences, 6% to 7% observed once, and the top ten hold 5% to 6%. Trimming cost V 2 bases and J 0 bases, with 14 bases left between them. There are 17 residues in the CDR3. This clonotype was detected a few times. The receptor was isolated from a woman aged 18-29 years with alopecia areata. Some clones in this sample may be carry-over from other donors' samples. The chain combines TRBV12-3 or TRBV12-4 with TRBJ1-5, with a tentative D call TRBD1 (5 bases). The material was whole blood, obtained in connection with sensitization to the hapten diphenylcyclopropenone (DPC). The CDR3 DNA follows: TGTGCCAGCAGTTTAAACTCTCTGGGGGGTAGCAATCAGCCCCAGCATTTT. Amino acid sequence: CASSLNSLGGSNQPQHF.